The 27 T cell receptor beta chains below all came from one sample that was sequenced in a study of blood T cells in healthy people across ages. The use of a sample-barcoded 5' primer and a J-beta primer mix characterized a second PCR of 7 to 11 cycles. A single record per CDR3 protein comes from TCRdb applying MiXCR to the 5' RACE reads. The sample holds 750,000 to 950,000 distinct CDR3 sequences, about 55% seen once. The sample was blood. These receptors were collected from a man of 80 years or more in good health.

The V call is TRBV21-1, the J call TRBJ2-3; the tabulated D call, TRBD1, remains unverified against the DNA. TRBV21-1 corresponds to a pseudogene. This CDR3 comprises 15 residues. The CDR3 reads CASSKARGMHRYAYF. In DNA, the CDR3 is TGTGCCAGCAGCAAAGCCCGGGGGATGCACAGATACGCGTATTTT.

This clonotype was observed a few times. The chain combines TRBV18 with TRBJ2-3; 7 bases fit TRBD2. The germline V gene encodes CDR1 KGHSH and CDR2 LQKENI. There are 15 residues in the CDR3. Germline trimming cut 4 bases from V and 3 bases from J; bases unmatched to any gene: 7. The CDR3 DNA reads TGTGCCAGCTCACGTCTAGCGGAATCGACAGATACGCAGTATTTT. Translating gives CASSRLAESTDTQYF.

The CDR3 reads CASSDGQVYEQYF. CDR3 nucleotides: TGTGCCAGCAGCGATGGACAGGTGTACGAGCAGTACTTC. This sequence joins TRBV12-3 or TRBV12-4 and TRBJ2-7; 7 positions agree with TRBD1. V trimming: 6 bases; J trimming: 4 bases; junction bases outside the gene matches: 6. This CDR3 contains 13 residues.

This clonotype came up a few times. The chain employs TRBV4-1 and TRBJ2-7, with TRBD2 matching over 10 bases. The junction had 2 bases not matched to a gene; V was cut back by 1 base and J by 2 bases. CDR1 MGHRA and CDR2 YSYEKL come from the germline V gene. The CDR3 is made up of 15 amino acids. The DNA for the CDR3 is TGCGCCAGCAGCCAAGGACTAGCGGGTGCCTACGAGCAGTACTTC. Its protein is CASSQGLAGAYEQYF.

The CDR3 sequence is CSARDPGTSGLYEQYF. CDR3 DNA: TGCAGTGCTAGAGACCCCGGGACTAGCGGGCTTTACGAGCAGTACTTC. The gene calls are TRBV20-1 and TRBJ2-7; 12 nucleotides align to TRBD2. The CDR3 has 16 residues. J lost 4 bases, V lost 0 bases, and 7 bases had no gene match. Germline CDR1 is DFQATT and CDR2 is SNEGSKA (reference sequence).

This clonotype was picked up a small number of times. The chain links TRBV7-2 to TRBJ2-7, with 8 bases aligning to TRBD1. The junction had 4 bases not matched to a gene; V was cut back by 1 base and J by 2 bases. Germline CDR1 SGHTA, CDR2 FQGNSA. The CDR3 length is 15 residues. Here the CDR3 DNA reads TGTGCCAGCAGCTTAGGGACAGGGTCCACCTACGAGCAGTACTTC. Encoded protein: CASSLGTGSTYEQYF.

The V gene is TRBV10-3, the J gene TRBJ2-3, with D tentatively TRBD1 or TRBD2 (5 bases each). CDR1 is ENHRY, CDR2 SYGVKD, per germline. The CDR3 runs 17 residues. Trimming left V 3 bases short and J 2 bases short, with 18 bases between. CDR3 region: CAISERDPSIATDTQYF. For the CDR3, the DNA is TGTGCCATCAGTGAAAGGGACCCCTCAATAGCCACAGATACGCAGTATTTT.

This clonotype was detected many times. A junction end diverges from the germline sequence, so it may reflect a read error. The chain has TRBV5-1 and TRBJ2-3; 10 bases line up with TRBD2. From germline, CDR1 is SGHRS and CDR2 YFSETQ. The CDR3 is 13 amino acids. The DNA for the CDR3 is TGTGCCAGCTCTAGCGGGAGTACTGATACGCAGTATTTT. Its protein is CASSSGSTDTQYF. Supplemented by reference TRBV5-1 and TRBJ2-3, the full variable domain reads KAGVTQTPRYLIKTRGQQVTLSCSPISGHRSVSWYQQTPGQGLQFLFEYFSETQRNKGNFPGRFSGRQFSNSRSEMNVSTLELGDSALYLCASSSGSTDTQYFGPGTRLTVL.

The rearrangement joins TRBV5-1 to TRBJ2-1; maybe TRBD2 (6 bases). Deletions cut 0 bases from V and 3 bases from J, with 10 bases between. The CDR3 has 15 residues. The germline CDR1 and CDR2 sequences are SGHRS and YFSETQ. The CDR3 sequence is CASSLEVSGYNEQFF. The CDR3 nucleotides are TGCGCCAGCAGCTTGGAGGTTAGCGGCTACAATGAGCAGTTCTTC.

This clonotype was observed a handful of times. This chain joins TRBV5-1 and TRBJ2-1; D is possibly TRBD2 (6 bases). Trimming shortened V by 2 bases and J by 9 bases, and 27 bases separated the two germline ends. Per the germline V gene, CDR1 is SGHRS and CDR2 is YFSETQ. This CDR3 is 18 amino acids long. This CDR3 is CASSLSNLRLVAEREQFF. CDR3 in DNA: TGCGCCAGCAGCTTATCAAACCTACGACTAGTCGCCGAACGTGAGCAGTTCTTC.

The rearrangement uses TRBV7-2 and TRBJ2-7; 7 bases agree with TRBD2. The CDR3 has 13 amino acids. Germline V CDR1 and CDR2: SGHTA, FQGNSA. V shed 2 bases, J shed 6 bases, and the junction held 4 bases outside the gene matches. The CDR3 loop is CASSLRTSGEQYF. The CDR3, as DNA: TGTGCCAGCAGCTTACGGACTAGTGGCGAGCAGTACTTC.

This chain connects TRBV20-1 to TRBJ2-1; 14 bases fit TRBD2. The CDR3 covers 15 residues. V was pared by 4 bases and J by 5 bases, with 4 bases of the junction left unmatched. CDR1 DFQATT and CDR2 SNEGSKA come from the germline V gene (reference sequence). The CDR3 reads CSAKETSGRDNEQFF. In DNA form, the CDR3 reads TGCAGTGCTAAAGAGACTAGCGGGAGGGACAATGAGCAGTTCTTC.

The chain has TRBV7-9 and TRBJ2-7; D perhaps matches TRBD2 (6 bases). The closer fit of TRBJ2-5 to the DNA end suggests the J call may be wrong. From germline, CDR1 is SEHNR and CDR2 FQNEAQ (reference sequence). The CDR3 runs 18 residues. Here the CDR3 reads CASSFRRRDGRQGETQYF. CDR3 nucleotides: TGTGCCAGCAGCTTCCGTCGGAGGGACGGCCGGCAGGGAGAGACCCAGTACTTC.

V and J are TRBV6-1 and TRBJ2-4; 7 positions match TRBD1. CDR1 is MNHNS, CDR2 SASEGT, per germline. Trimming removed 1 base from V and 4 bases from J; junction bases left unmatched: 13. The CDR3 loop spans 18 amino acids. CDR3 region: CASSEVPSSQGRKNIQYF. The CDR3 nucleotides are TGTGCCAGCAGTGAAGTCCCCTCGTCACAGGGGCGAAAAAACATTCAGTACTTC.

This clonotype has just a few counts. This chain uses TRBV3-1 with TRBJ1-5; D call uncertain. Between the trimmed V and J ends, which lost 0 bases and 3 bases, there was a span of 9 bases. The CDR3 runs to 15 residues. CDR1 LGHDT and CDR2 YNNKEL come from the germline V gene (reference sequence). CDR3 region: CASSQDHSTNQPQHF. CDR3 bases: TGTGCCAGCAGCCAAGATCACAGTACCAATCAGCCCCAGCATTTT.

The J gene is TRBJ1-1, the V gene TRBV20-1, with TRBD1 matching 10 bases. The germline V gene encodes CDR1 DFQATT and CDR2 SNEGSKA (reference sequence). Trimming at V came to 5 bases and at J to 8 bases, leaving 17 bases not matched to a gene. The CDR3 runs to 16 residues. CDR3 bases: TGCAGTGCTTGGGGGGGGTCGACAGGGGGCGCCTCCGAAGCTTTCTTT. Amino acid sequence: CSAWGGSTGGASEAFF.

Regarding this clonotype: The germline gene is not matched at one end of the junction; a read error may be the cause. The V call is TRBV10-3, the J call TRBJ2-1; D possibly uses TRBD1 or TRBD2 (5 bases each). In germline, CDR1 is ENHRY, CDR2 SYGVKD. The CDR3 runs to 17 residues. The CDR3, as DNA: TGTACCATCAGTGAGACCGGGACCCTAGGCTCCTACAATGAGCAGTTCTTC. Residues: CTISETGTLGSYNEQFF.

This clonotype showed up just a few times. One end of the junction fails to match germline, which may point to a read error. The rearrangement uses TRBV5-6 and TRBJ2-1; tentatively, D is TRBD1 or TRBD2 (6 bases each). The CDR3 is 14 amino acids. Germline V lookup: CDR1 SGHDT, CDR2 YYEEEE. Here the CDR3 DNA reads TGTGCCAGCACCTTGGGGGGCAGCAGGTATGAGCAGTTCTTC. Residues: CASTLGGSRYEQFF.

The V gene is TRBV6-1, the J gene TRBJ2-5; TRBD1 is a possible D gene (6 bases). TRBJ2-7 matches the DNA end more closely, so the J call is doubtful. This CDR3 spans 13 amino acids. The germline gives CDR1 MNHNS, CDR2 SASEGT. Here the CDR3 reads CASTNRARYEQYF. CDR3 nucleotides: TGTGCCAGCACGAACAGGGCCCGCTACGAGCAGTACTTC.

The rearrangement uses TRBV6-1 and TRBJ2-1; 7 nucleotides agree with TRBD1. The J call is in doubt because the DNA end fits TRBJ2-7 better. CDR1 is MNHNS and CDR2 is SASEGT in the germline V gene. The CDR3 loop spans 14 amino acids. CDR3 nucleotides: TGTGCCGTCCGAGGGACAGTATCCTACAATGAGCAGTACTTC. Its protein product is CAVRGTVSYNEQYF.

The V gene is TRBV11-1, the J gene TRBJ1-1, with 7 bases that match TRBD1. With 4 bases clipped from V and 1 base from J, the junction kept 9 bases outside the gene matches. Germline-derived CDR1 and CDR2 are SGHAT and FQDESV (reference sequence). This CDR3 region has 16 residues. The CDR3 DNA reads as TGTGCCAGCAGCTCGCCCCGCAGGGGGAAGAACACTGAAGCTTTCTTT. Translating gives CASSSPRRGKNTEAFF.

In its sample, this clonotype was seen many times. This chain joins TRBV7-9 and TRBJ2-3; TRBD2 matches at 7 bases. Germline V lookup: CDR1 SEHNR, CDR2 FQNEAQ (reference sequence). Germline trimming cut 3 bases from V and 1 base from J; bases unmatched to any gene: 1. The CDR3 runs to 14 residues. CDR3 loop: CASSLSGGTDTQYF. The CDR3 DNA follows: TGTGCCAGCAGCTTGAGCGGGGGCACAGATACGCAGTATTTT.

This clonotype was counted between two and nine times. The rearrangement links TRBV4-2 to TRBJ2-1, with D possibly being TRBD1 or TRBD2 (6 bases each). The V gene lost 4 bases and the J gene lost 3 bases, with 13 bases spanning the gap. The germline V gene encodes CDR1 LGHNA and CDR2 YNFKEQ. The CDR3 contains 15 residues. CDR3 in DNA: TGTGCCAGCAGCCTCCTGGGGGGCCACTACAATGAGCAGTTCTTC. Its translation: CASSLLGGHYNEQFF.

The rearrangement joins TRBV18 to TRBJ2-3; maybe TRBD1 (6 bases). This CDR3 is built from 15 residues. Germline assignment: CDR1 KGHSH and CDR2 LQKENI. V gave up 2 bases and J gave up 4 bases, with 13 bases separating them. This CDR3 reads CASSPGQPGADTQYF. CDR3 nucleotides: TGTGCCAGCTCACCAGGACAGCCCGGGGCAGATACGCAGTATTTT. Drawing the rest from reference TRBV18 and TRBJ2-3, the complete variable domain is NAGVMQNPRHLVRRRGQEARLRCSPMKGHSHVYWYRQLPEEGLKFMVYLQKENIIDESGMPKERFSAEFPKEGPSILRIQQVVRGDSAAYFCASSPGQPGADTQYFGPGTRLTVL.

The rearrangement joins TRBV5-1 to TRBJ2-7; 13 bases agree with TRBD2. Per the germline V gene, CDR1 is SGHRS and CDR2 is YFSETQ. The CDR3 has 15 amino acids. The junction had 4 bases not matched to a gene; V was cut back by 2 bases and J by 5 bases. CDR3 protein: CASSLAGLAGDEQYF. The CDR3 nucleotides read TGCGCCAGCAGCTTAGCCGGACTAGCGGGAGACGAGCAGTACTTC.

This chain links TRBV3-1 with TRBJ2-5; no reliable D call. Germline CDR1 LGHDT, CDR2 YNNKEL (reference sequence). Trimming cost V 3 bases and J 5 bases, with 16 bases left between them. The CDR3 is 15 residues long. The CDR3 nucleotides read TGTGCCAGCAGCCACCGGTCCTCACGATCGGAGACCCAGTACTTC. Translation: CASSHRSSRSETQYF.

The rearrangement joins TRBV2 to TRBJ1-4, with TRBD1 as a possible D gene (5 bases). V lost 8 bases to trimming and J lost 8 bases, with 18 bases between them. This CDR3 has 14 residues. Germline CDR1 is SNHLY and CDR2 is FYNNEI. The CDR3 region is CASQLQGRQEKLFF. The CDR3 DNA reads TGTGCCAGCCAACTCCAGGGCAGGCAGGAAAAACTGTTTTTT.